A single sample gave rise to the 15 T cell receptor beta chains below, sequenced in a study of T cells in Graves' hyperthyroidism and ophthalmopathy. The TCR beta CDR3 regions underwent amplification using RNA transcripts as the source. The HTBI primer set drove a first-round RT-PCR of the TCR CDR3. From the multiplex PCR reads, TCRdb called clonotypes with MiXCR, one entry per CDR3 protein. The repertoire holds hundreds of thousands of distinct CDR3 sequences, with 45% as singletons. Sample: peripheral blood or thyroid tissue (not recorded which). Receptor source: an adult man with Graves' disease, either hyperthyroidism or ophthalmopathy (not recorded which).

This clonotype was seen at least ten times. The chain carries TRBV7-6 and TRBJ2-7; TRBD2 is a possible D gene (5 bases). Germline lookup yields CDR1 SGHVS and CDR2 FNYEAQ. The CDR3 totals 13 residues. Trimming pared 3 bases from V and 4 bases from J, leaving 10 bases between. CDR3 sequence: CASSFTGEYEQYF. CDR3 nucleotide sequence: TGTGCCAGCAGCTTTACCGGGGAGTACGAGCAGTACTTC.

This clonotype was found many times. This chain links TRBV15 with TRBJ1-4; D uncertain. Germline CDR1 is LNHNV and CDR2 is YYDKDF (reference sequence). CDR3 length: 13 residues. CDR3 loop: CVHGVGANEKLFF. The CDR3 nucleotides read TGTGTCCATGGGGTTGGGGCTAATGAAAAACTGTTTTTT.

The gene calls are TRBV12-3 or TRBV12-4 and TRBJ1-1; TRBD1 matches 8 bases. V dropped 7 bases and J dropped 7; count of bases not matched to a gene: 5. The CDR3 has 12 amino acids. The CDR3: CASTYGTGEAFF. The CDR3, as DNA: TGTGCCAGCACTTACGGGACAGGTGAAGCTTTCTTT.

This clonotype occurred a few times. The chain couples TRBV4-1 to TRBJ2-7; no definite D call. Per germline, CDR1 MGHRA and CDR2 YSYEKL. This CDR3 is built from 12 residues. V gave up 3 bases and J gave up 6 bases, with 9 bases separating them. The CDR3 DNA reads as TGCGCCAGCAGCCATCCCAGAGGCGAGCAGTACTTC. Its protein product is CASSHPRGEQYF.

This clonotype has only a few counts. This rearrangement joins TRBV6-5 to TRBJ1-5; the match to TRBD1 covers 9 bases. The germline gives CDR1 MNHEY, CDR2 SVGAGI. J was trimmed by 6 bases and V by 7 bases; bases with no gene match: 10. The CDR3 totals 15 residues. The CDR3 reads CASNADRGESQPQHF. The CDR3 nucleotides read TGTGCCAGCAACGCGGACAGGGGAGAGAGTCAGCCCCAGCATTTT.

This clonotype appeared many times. The chain joins TRBV25-1 to TRBJ2-5; TRBD2 agrees at 9 bases. The germline CDR1 and CDR2 sequences are MGHDK and SYGVNS. The CDR3 spans 15 residues. V lost 2 bases, J lost 6 bases, and 7 bases stayed unmatched. Here the CDR3 reads CASSEVGGGAQTQYF. The CDR3 coding sequence is TGTGCCAGCAGTGAAGTGGGCGGGGGGGCTCAGACCCAGTACTTC.

The chain carries TRBV6-1 and TRBJ1-2; D unresolved. CDR3 size: 10 residues. Germline CDR1 and CDR2: MNHNS and SASEGT. V was shortened by 10 bases and J by 7 bases, with 10 bases between the two germline ends. The CDR3 loop is CATYSAGYTF. The CDR3 DNA is TGTGCCACTTACTCGGCTGGCTACACCTTC.

About this clonotype itself: Being one base from a much bigger clone, this may be a read error. This rearrangement joins TRBV11-2 to TRBJ2-5; no reliable D call. This CDR3 region has 15 residues. The V end lost 9 bases, the J end lost 4 bases, and 21 bases lay between the germline ends. The germline CDR1 and CDR2 sequences are SGHAT and FQNNGV. The CDR3 region is CASSLAGQKGETQYF. CDR3 DNA: TGTGCCAGTTCACTCGCTGGCCAAAAAGGAGAGACCCAGTACTTC.

Comment on this clonotype: A much larger clone differs from this one at a single base, so this may be a read error. The chain couples TRBV29-1 to TRBJ1-2, with D perhaps matching TRBD1 (5 bases). The germline CDR1 and CDR2 sequences are SQVTM and ANQGSEA. The CDR3 has 18 amino acids. V was clipped by 2 bases and J by 1 base, with 23 bases between them. The CDR3 DNA reads TGCAGCGTTGAACGGCAGGGCTTACTCGTAATAGTTAACTATGGCTACACCTTC. Translation gives CSVERQGLLVIVNYGYTF.

The chain carries TRBV29-1 and TRBJ1-1, with 8 positions matching TRBD1. This CDR3 has 12 residues. V gave up 6 bases and J gave up 8 bases; unmatched junction bases: 8. Germline CDR1 SQVTM, CDR2 ANQGSEA. CDR3 loop: CSVDRGAPEAFF. CDR3 nucleotide sequence: TGCAGCGTAGACAGGGGTGCCCCCGAAGCTTTCTTT. The whole variable domain, remainder taken from reference TRBV29-1 and TRBJ1-1, is SAVISQKPSRDICQRGTSLTIQCQVDSQVTMMFWYRQQPGQSLTLIATANQGSEATYESGFVIDKFPISRPNLTFSTLTVSNMSPEDSSIYLCSVDRGAPEAFFGQGTRLTVV.

As to this clonotype: A much larger clone lies a single base off, so this may be a read error. V usage is TRBV7-1 and J usage is TRBJ1-3; D is uncertain. TRBV7-1 counts as an open reading frame of uncertain function. This CDR3 is 15 amino acids long. V lost 3 bases and J lost 4, with 13 bases in between. The CDR3 region is CASSSVLDSGNTIYF. The CDR3, as DNA: TGTGCCAGCAGCTCCGTTTTGGACTCGGGAAACACCATATATTTT.

The table lists this clonotype with many counts. The V gene is TRBV29-1, the J gene TRBJ1-2; 7 bases match TRBD1. Germline CDR1 is SQVTM and CDR2 is ANQGSEA. V lost 3 bases to trimming and J lost 4 bases; unmatched junction nucleotides: 5. CDR3 size: 13 residues. CDR3 amino acids: CSVETGSGYGYTF. CDR3 bases: TGCAGCGTTGAGACAGGGTCCGGCTATGGCTACACCTTC.

This clonotype appeared a single time. With a much larger clone just one base away, this may be a read error. This likely comes from a read error, as the CDR3 has no conserved phenylalanine or tryptophan at its end. The chain uses TRBV7-9 and TRBJ2-7; 10 bases are a match to TRBD2. Germline values: CDR1 SEHNR, CDR2 FQNEAQ (reference sequence). This CDR3 region has 16 residues. Germline trimming cut 10 bases from V and 5 bases from J; bases unmatched to any gene: 17. DNA of the CDR3: TGTGCCACCAGTGATACCCTAGCGGGAGCGGTCAACGAGCAGTACCTC. The encoded protein is CATSDTLAGAVNEQYL.

J is TRBJ1-1 and V is TRBV7-9; D ambiguous. The CDR3 contains 15 residues. From germline, CDR1 is SEHNR and CDR2 FQNEAQ (reference sequence). Trimming removed 5 bases from V and 1 base from J, with 14 bases in between. The CDR3 nucleotides read TGTGCCAGCAGCGTGGATTTTGGTGAGAACACTGAAGCTTTCTTT. Protein sequence: CASSVDFGENTEAFF.

This clonotype has at least ten counts. The genes are TRBV20-1 and TRBJ2-7; D may be TRBD2 (6 bases). The CDR3 is 13 residues long. Germline V gene data show CDR1 as DFQATT and CDR2 as SNEGSKA (reference sequence). Trimming shortened V by 5 bases and J by 4 bases, and 15 bases separated the two germline ends. CDR3 sequence: CSAEDAAGYEQYF. The CDR3 DNA reads TGCAGTGCTGAGGACGCGGCGGGATACGAGCAGTACTTC.